The 7 T cell receptor beta chains presented below share a single source sample, sequenced in a study of T cells in Graves' hyperthyroidism and ophthalmopathy. The TCR beta CDR3 regions underwent amplification using RNA transcripts as the source. HTBI primers were the set used in a first-round RT-PCR of the TCR CDR3. Each CDR3 protein gets one entry after TCRdb re-called the multiplex PCR reads with MiXCR. The repertoire includes about 400,000 distinct CDR3 sequences, approximately 14% of them detected once, and 5% to 6.5% sits in the top ten. The material sequenced was blood. The receptor set was obtained from a woman under 30 with Graves' hyperthyroidism.

In its sample, this clonotype was seen many times. V is TRBV5-1 and J is TRBJ1-2, with a tentative D call TRBD1 (6 bases). CDR3 size: 13 residues. Per germline, CDR1 SGHRS and CDR2 YFSETQ. With 4 bases removed from V and 6 bases from J, the gap between germline ends came to 13 bases. The CDR3 region is CASSLQGRDGYTF. In DNA form, the CDR3 reads TGCGCCAGCAGCCTACAGGGCCGAGATGGCTACACCTTC.

This clonotype was seen many times. A much larger clone differs by one base, so this may be a read error. The V and J genes are TRBV5-5 and TRBJ2-5; possibly TRBD2 for D (6 bases). There are 17 residues in the CDR3. Per germline, CDR1 SGHKS and CDR2 YYEKEE (reference sequence). The CDR3 DNA is TGTGCCAGCAGCTTGGCCGGGATAGCGCGATGGGGGGAGACCCGGTACTTC. Encoded protein: CASSLAGIARWGETRYF.

This clonotype was found once. The CDR3 DNA reads as TGTGCCAGCAGCGCCCGGGGGACAGGGGTCCACGAGCAGTACTTC. Translation: CASSARGTGVHEQYF. The V call is TRBV12-3 or TRBV12-4, the J call TRBJ2-7; 10 bases fit TRBD1. The CDR3 covers 15 residues. V was pared by 6 bases and J by 5 bases, with 10 bases of the junction left unmatched.

V and J are TRBV18 and TRBJ1-4; tentatively, D is TRBD1 (6 bases). The CDR3 length is 14 residues. Per the germline V gene, CDR1 is KGHSH and CDR2 is LQKENI. Trimming stripped 3 bases from V and 8 bases from J, with 13 bases between. The CDR3 nucleotides read TGTGCCAGCTCACCCGGGACCAGGGGAGAAAAACTGTTTTTT. It codes for CASSPGTRGEKLFF.

This clonotype has ten or more counts. The chain employs TRBV6-5 and TRBJ2-7; 8 positions match TRBD1. The CDR3 sequence is 15 residues long. V shed 0 bases, J shed 1 base, and the junction held 2 bases outside the gene matches. From germline, CDR1 is MNHEY and CDR2 SVGAGI. This chain's CDR3 is CASSYSGQGSYEQYF. As DNA, the CDR3 is TGTGCCAGCAGTTACTCAGGACAGGGATCCTACGAGCAGTACTTC.

J is TRBJ2-2 and V is TRBV2; 9 bases are shared with TRBD1. The CDR3 is made up of 14 amino acids. Trimming at V came to 8 bases and at J to 4 bases, leaving 5 bases not matched to a gene. Germline V gene data show CDR1 as SNHLY and CDR2 as FYNNEI. This chain's CDR3 is CASGGQGFTGELFF. Here the CDR3 DNA reads TGTGCCAGCGGGGGACAGGGCTTCACCGGGGAGCTGTTTTTT.

There are many counts of this clonotype. The chain carries TRBV6-1 and TRBJ2-3, with TRBD2 matching 12 bases. Trimming removed 5 bases from V and 3 bases from J; junction bases left unmatched: 9. Per germline, CDR1 MNHNS and CDR2 SASEGT. The CDR3 has 17 residues. CDR3 loop: CASSYLTGTSGTDTQYF. CDR3 DNA sequence: TGTGCCAGCAGTTATCTGACCGGGACTAGCGGGACAGATACGCAGTATTTT.